The TCR beta chain under discussion was sequenced for a study of shared clonotypes between healthy human individuals. Study conclusions and caveats: Only blood was sampled; tissue repertoires likely differ.

The CDR3 has 16 residues. Looked up from germline, CDR1 is MDHEN and CDR2 is SYDVKM. Replicate PCRs were loaded with about 300 ng DNA from unsorted PBMC, 30,000 or so T cell genomes. Methods used by the authors: There were no quality scores in the junction-only immunoSEQ sequences, so filtering differed. The assay was immunoSEQ multiplex PCR, and TCRdb's table has in-frame clones only and misses some. The V and J calls and clone size come from that table; D and trimming were worked out from the DNA. The sample has around 500,000 clones, roughly 80% seen once. Comment on this clone: Antigen: not known. One junction end disagrees with the germline gene, perhaps due to a read error.

Caucasian adults residing in Nashville, Tennessee made up all the donors. The sequence derives from a woman aged 40 to 55 in good health. Some clones in this sample may be carry-over from other donors' samples. V usage is TRBV28 and J usage is TRBJ1-1; 8 bases line up with TRBD1. What was sequenced was PBMCs. The CDR3 DNA is TGTGCCAGCAGTCTATGGGGCAGGGGGCTGAACACTGAAGCTTTCTTT. It yields the protein CASSLWGRGLNTEAFF.